One sample yielded the 3 T cell receptor beta chains listed below, sequenced in a study of cytomegalovirus exposure and HLA in healthy donors. Primers included in the PCR were 60 Vbeta and 13 Jbeta primers. Assay used: immunoSEQ multiplex PCR; TCRdb lists only in-frame clones, some missing. The table shows about 130,000 clones, with just over 75% occurring only once. The sequenced material came from PBMCs. These receptors were taken from a woman aged 50 to 65 in good health and CMV-seronegative.

This clone was detected a few times. The chain employs TRBV5-1 and TRBJ2-1; 9 nucleotides agree with TRBD2. Trimming at V came to 7 bases and at J to 7 bases, leaving 6 bases not matched to a gene. CDR1 and CDR2 (germline): SGHRS, YFSETQ. This CDR3 has 13 amino acids. The CDR3 region has the DNA TGCGCCAGCTCCTGGCTAGCGGGGAATGAGCAGTTCTTC. This codes for CASSWLAGNEQFF.

This rearrangement joins TRBV29-1 to TRBJ2-2; a weak D match, TRBD2 (6 bases). This CDR3 has 15 amino acids. The germline gives CDR1 SQVTM, CDR2 ANQGSEA. The ends were cut back, 6 bases at V and 0 bases at J, with 14 bases in the middle. The CDR3 DNA sequence: TGCAGCGTGGGGGGTCGGGGGACGAACACCGGGGAGCTGTTTTTT. This codes for CSVGGRGTNTGELFF.

The gene calls are TRBV4-1 and TRBJ1-5; unclear D gene. The ends were cut back, 2 bases at V and 4 bases at J, with 6 bases in the middle. In germline, CDR1 is MGHRA, CDR2 YSYEKL. The CDR3 is 13 residues long. CDR3 nucleotide sequence: TGCGCCAGCAGCCAACCTGAGAATCAGCCCCAGCATTTT. This sequence encodes CASSQPENQPQHF.